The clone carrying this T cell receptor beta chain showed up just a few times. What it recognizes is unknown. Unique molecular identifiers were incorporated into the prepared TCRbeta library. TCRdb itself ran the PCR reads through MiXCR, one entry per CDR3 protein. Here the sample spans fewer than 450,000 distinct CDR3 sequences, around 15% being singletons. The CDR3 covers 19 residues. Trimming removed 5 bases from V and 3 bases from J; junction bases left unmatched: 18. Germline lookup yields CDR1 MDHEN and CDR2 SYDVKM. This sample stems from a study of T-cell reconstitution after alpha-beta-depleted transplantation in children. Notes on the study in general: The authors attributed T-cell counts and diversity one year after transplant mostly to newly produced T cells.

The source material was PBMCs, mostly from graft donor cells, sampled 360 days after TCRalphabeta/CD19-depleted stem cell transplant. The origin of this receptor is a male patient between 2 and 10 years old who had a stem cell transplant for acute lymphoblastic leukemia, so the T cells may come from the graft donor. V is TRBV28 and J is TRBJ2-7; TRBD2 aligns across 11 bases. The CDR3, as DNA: TGTGCCAGCAGTCTTACTAGCGGGAGACCCATCCAGTCATACTACGAGCAGTACTTC. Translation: CASSLTSGRPIQSYYEQYF.